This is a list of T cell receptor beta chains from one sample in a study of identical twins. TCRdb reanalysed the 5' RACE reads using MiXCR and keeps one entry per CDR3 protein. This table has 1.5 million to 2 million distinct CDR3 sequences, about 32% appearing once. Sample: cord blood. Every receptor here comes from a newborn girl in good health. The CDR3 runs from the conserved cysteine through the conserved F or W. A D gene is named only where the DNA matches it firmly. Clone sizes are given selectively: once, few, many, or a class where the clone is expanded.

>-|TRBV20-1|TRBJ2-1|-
TGCAGTGCTAACGGGGGAAGCAGCTCCTACAATGAGCAGTTCTTC
CSANGGSSSYNEQFF
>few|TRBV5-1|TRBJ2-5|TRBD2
TGCGCCAGCAGCTTGTCCCCAGTTACCGGGACTAGCGGGGAGACCCAGTACTTC
CASSLSPVTGTSGETQYF
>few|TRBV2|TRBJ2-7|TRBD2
TGTGCCAGCAGTGAAGGTCGGGAGGTCAATGAGCAGTACTTC
CASSEGREVNEQYF
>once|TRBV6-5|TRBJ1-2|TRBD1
TGTGCCAGCAGTTCTAGGGACAGGGGGCGCAAGGGCTACACCTTC
CASSSRDRGRKGYTF
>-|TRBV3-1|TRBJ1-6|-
TGTGCCAGCGGAACGGGGGGGCCTAATTCACCCCTCCACTTT
CASGTGGPNSPLHF
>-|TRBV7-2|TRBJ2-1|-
TGTGCCAGCAGCCGGGACTTCACCTCCTACAATGAGCAGTTCTTC
CASSRDFTSYNEQFF
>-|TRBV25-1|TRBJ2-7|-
TGTGCCAGCAGTGAAGGGTTGCGACTTGCCTACGAGCAGTACTTC
CASSEGLRLAYEQYF
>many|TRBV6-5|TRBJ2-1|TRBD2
TGTGCCAGCAGTCCCGGGACTAGCGGACACAATGAGCAGTTCTTC
CASSPGTSGHNEQFF
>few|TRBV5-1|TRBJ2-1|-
TGCGCCAGCAGCTTGAGGGGCTTCCAGGGAGGAGAGCAGTTCTTC
CASSLRGFQGGEQFF
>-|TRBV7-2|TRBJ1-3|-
TGTGCCAGCAGCTTAATCGGAAACACCGTATATTTT
CASSLIGNTVYF
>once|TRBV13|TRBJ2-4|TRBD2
TGTGCCTGCAGCTCTGCTAGCGGGAGGGCCCGGGCCAAAAACATTCAGTACTTC
CACSSASGRARAKNIQYF
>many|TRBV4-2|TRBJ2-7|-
TGTGCCAGCAGCCAAGATTGGGGCTACGAGCAGTACTTC
CASSQDWGYEQYF
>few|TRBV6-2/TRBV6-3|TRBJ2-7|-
TGTGCCAGCAGCCCCCGTGGTCCGAGGACTTACGAGCAGTACTTC
CASSPRGPRTYEQYF
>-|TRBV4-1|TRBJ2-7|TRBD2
TGCGCCAGCAGCCATGCGACTAGCGGAGCGTACGAGCAGTACTTC
CASSHATSGAYEQYF
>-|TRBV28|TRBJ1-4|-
TGTGCCAGCGGTGGGGGCGCTAATGAAAAACTGTTTTTT
CASGGGANEKLFF
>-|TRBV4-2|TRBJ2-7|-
TGTGCCAGCAGCCAAGGGGTCCTGAGCTCCTACGAGCAGTACTTC
CASSQGVLSSYEQYF
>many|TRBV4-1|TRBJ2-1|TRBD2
TGCGCCAGCAGCCAAGGTTCCCTAGCGGACCTCAATGAGCAGTTCTTC
CASSQGSLADLNEQFF
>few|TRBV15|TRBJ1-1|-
TGTGCCACCAGCAGAGACAGGGGTGAAGCTTTCTTT
CATSRDRGEAFF
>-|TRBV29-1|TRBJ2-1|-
TGCAGCGTCGGGCCGGCGGCAGGGGGGTATGAGCAGTTCTTC
CSVGPAAGGYEQFF
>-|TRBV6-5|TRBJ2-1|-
TGTGCCAGCAGTTCAGTGACAGGATGGTACGAGCAGTTCTTC
CASSSVTGWYEQFF
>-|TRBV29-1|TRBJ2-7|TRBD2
TGCAGCGTTGGGACTAGGGGCGAGCAGTACTTC
CSVGTRGEQYF
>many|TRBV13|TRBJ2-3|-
TGTGCCAGCAGTCTACCTGGGGGAGATACGCAGTATTTT
CASSLPGGDTQYF
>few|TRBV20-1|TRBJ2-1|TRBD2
TGCAGTGCAGTAGCGGGAGGGCCGTACAATGAGCAGTTCTTC
CSAVAGGPYNEQFF
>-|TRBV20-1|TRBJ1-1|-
TGCAGTGCGGAACAGGGTAACGGAGGGGATTTCTTT
CSAEQGNGGDFF
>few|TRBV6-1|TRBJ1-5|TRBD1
TGTGCCAGCCGTTGGGACAGGGAGATTCAGCCCCAGCATTTT
CASRWDREIQPQHF
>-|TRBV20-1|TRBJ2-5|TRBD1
TGCAGTGCGGACCGTGGGACAGCCCAAGAGACCCAGTACTTC
CSADRGTAQETQYF